The 28 T cell receptor beta chains below come from one sample, sequenced in a study of blood T cell repertoires in COVID-19. Generated by immunoSEQ multiplex PCR, the TCRdb table keeps only in-frame clones and is missing some. The sample has about 15,000 clones; roughly 84% are singletons. The sample comprised peripheral blood. These receptors were taken from a human donor in a cohort sampled during active COVID-19.

The chain recombines TRBV5-1 with TRBJ2-6; possible D gene TRBD2, 6 bases. The CDR3 sequence is 18 residues long. V lost 0 bases and J lost 3, with 16 bases in between. The germline CDR1 and CDR2 sequences are SGHRS and YFSETQ. CDR3 loop: CASSLERTWGVGANVLTF. The CDR3 DNA is TGCGCCAGCAGCTTGGAACGAACGTGGGGGGTTGGGGCCAACGTCCTGACTTTC.

The chain carries TRBV7-2 and TRBJ2-7, with TRBD1 matching 7 bases. After removal of 5 bases from V and 3 bases from J, the junction contained 4 bases not matched to a gene. CDR3 length equals 13 residues. Germline values: CDR1 SGHTA, CDR2 FQGNSA. This CDR3 reads CASSQTGNYEQYF. The CDR3 DNA follows: TGTGCCAGCAGCCAGACAGGGAACTACGAGCAGTACTTC.

The chain links TRBV9 to TRBJ1-1; D uncertain. There are 15 residues in the CDR3. Per the germline V gene, CDR1 is SGDLS and CDR2 is YYNGEE. V gave up 0 bases and J gave up 1 base, with 10 bases separating them. For the CDR3, the DNA is TGTGCCAGCAGCGTAGGACCCACAGAGAACACTGAAGCTTTCTTT. Protein: CASSVGPTENTEAFF. Drawing the rest from reference TRBV9 and TRBJ1-1, the complete variable domain is DSGVTQTPKHLITATGQRVTLRCSPRSGDLSVYWYQQSLDQGLQFLIQYYNGEERAKGNILERFSAQQFPDLHSELNLSSLELGDSALYFCASSVGPTENTEAFFGQGTRLTVV.

In DNA, the CDR3 is TGCAGTGCTAGTCTGGGACTCCCTTACGAGCAGTACTTC. Residues: CSASLGLPYEQYF. This rearrangement joins TRBV20-1 to TRBJ2-7; the D gene is possibly TRBD2 (6 bases). Germline CDR1 is DFQATT and CDR2 is SNEGSKA (reference sequence). Trimming took 3 bases from V and 4 from J, leaving 13 bases between them. The length of the CDR3 is 13 residues.

This clone came up a few times. The chain is built from TRBV6-6 and TRBJ2-3, with D possibly matching TRBD1 (5 bases). Trimming cost V 8 bases and J 1 base, with 16 bases left between them. This CDR3 is 15 amino acids long. In germline, CDR1 is MNHNY, CDR2 SVGAGI (reference sequence). The CDR3 loop is CASWGGSLGTDTQYF. The CDR3 nucleotides are TGTGCCAGCTGGGGCGGTTCCCTTGGCACAGATACGCAGTATTTT.

This chain links TRBV2 with TRBJ1-1, with 10 nucleotides matching TRBD1. The CDR3 runs to 13 residues. After removal of 6 bases from V and 4 bases from J, the junction contained 2 bases not matched to a gene. Germline CDR1 reads SNHLY; CDR2 reads FYNNEI. The CDR3 sequence is CASRGTGVTEAFF. The DNA of the CDR3 is TGTGCCAGCAGGGGGACAGGGGTCACTGAAGCTTTCTTT.

The table lists this clone with a few counts. V gene TRBV5-1 combines with J gene TRBJ2-7, with D unclear. The germline gives CDR1 SGHRS, CDR2 YFSETQ. The CDR3 runs 12 residues. Deletions cut 1 base from V and 2 bases from J, with 4 bases between. The CDR3 nucleotides are TGCGCCAGCAGCTTGACAACCTACGAGCAGTACTTC. It yields the protein CASSLTTYEQYF.

This clone was detected a few times. The chain is built from TRBV28 and TRBJ2-5, with a possible D match to TRBD1 (5 bases). The V gene lost 2 bases and the J gene lost 5 bases, with 12 bases spanning the gap. Germline V gives CDR1 MDHEN, CDR2 SYDVKM. This CDR3 has 14 residues. The CDR3 sequence: CASSLTQGSETQYF. CDR3 nucleotide sequence: TGTGCCAGCAGTTTAACGCAGGGCTCGGAGACCCAGTACTTC.

This chain links TRBV10-1 with TRBJ2-7; 14 positions agree with TRBD2. The ends lost 4 bases at V and 1 base at J; junction bases unmatched: 6. The CDR3 contains 17 residues. The germline V gene has CDR1 WNHNN and CDR2 SYGVQD (reference sequence). In DNA, the CDR3 is TGCGCCAGCAGTGGTGGGGGACTAGCGGGAGTTTCCTACGAGCAGTACTTC. Amino acids: CASSGGGLAGVSYEQYF.

The chain links TRBV29-1 to TRBJ2-5; the D gene is possibly TRBD2 (6 bases). The V end lost 4 bases, the J end lost 2 bases, and 17 bases lay between the germline ends. The CDR3 is 15 residues long. Germline-derived CDR1 and CDR2 are SQVTM and ANQGSEA. The DNA of the CDR3 is TGCAGCGTTGGTTTGGAGGGACGGCTACAAGAGACCCAGTACTTC. Protein sequence: CSVGLEGRLQETQYF. The whole variable domain, filled in from reference TRBV29-1 and TRBJ2-5, reads SAVISQKPSRDICQRGTSLTIQCQVDSQVTMMFWYRQQPGQSLTLIATANQGSEATYESGFVIDKFPISRPNLTFSTLTVSNMSPEDSSIYLCSVGLEGRLQETQYFGPGTRLLVL.

The chain joins TRBV10-3 to TRBJ2-1; weak D call: TRBD2 (6 bases). The CDR3 has 12 amino acids. Germline CDR1 ENHRY, CDR2 SYGVKD. Trimming stripped 7 bases from V and 9 bases from J, with 13 bases between. This chain's CDR3 is CAIIGTSGEQFF. CDR3 nucleotide sequence: TGTGCCATCATTGGGACTTCGGGTGAGCAGTTCTTC.

CDR3 DNA: TGCGCCAGCAGCCCGGACAGGGGTAATGAAAAACTGTTTTTT. Residues: CASSPDRGNEKLFF. V is TRBV5-1 and J is TRBJ1-4; 9 positions agree with TRBD1. The germline CDR1 and CDR2 sequences are SGHRS and YFSETQ. Trimming at V came to 4 bases and at J to 4 bases, leaving 2 bases not matched to a gene. The CDR3 is 14 amino acids.

This clone was counted a single time. The gene calls are TRBV4-3 and TRBJ1-2; no clear D gene. From germline, CDR1 is LGHNA and CDR2 YSLEER. The CDR3 sequence is 16 residues long. V lost 0 bases and J lost 4, with 15 bases in between. In DNA form, the CDR3 reads TGCGCCAGCAGCCAAGAAGGTGTGGGCAGGTCCTATGGCTACACCTTC. Its protein product is CASSQEGVGRSYGYTF.

Concerning this clone: The junction differs from germline at one of its ends, possibly a read error. This chain links TRBV13 with TRBJ1-2; a possible D gene is TRBD1 (6 bases). This CDR3 contains 13 residues. Germline V lookup: CDR1 PRHDT, CDR2 FYEKMQ (reference sequence). The CDR3 protein is CASSLGGHYGYTF. CDR3 DNA: TGTGCCAGCAGCCTAGGGGGGCATTATGGCTACACCTTC.

V usage is TRBV7-9 and J usage is TRBJ1-2; TRBD1 agrees at 7 bases. The length of the CDR3 is 14 residues. Germline lookup yields CDR1 SEHNR and CDR2 FQNEAQ (reference sequence). The ends lost 7 bases at V and 8 bases at J; junction bases unmatched: 13. This CDR3 reads CASTELRTGGGYTF. CDR3 nucleotide sequence: TGTGCCAGCACCGAACTGCGGACAGGAGGAGGCTACACCTTC.

The chain couples TRBV9 to TRBJ2-6; the D is unclear. Germline V gene lookup returns CDR1 SGDLS and CDR2 YYNGEE. The CDR3 runs to 17 residues. Trimming took 3 bases from V and 1 from J, leaving 14 bases between them. The DNA for the CDR3 is TGTGCCAGCAGCGCATTTATAGTCCCGTCTGGGGCCAACGTCCTGACTTTC. Protein product: CASSAFIVPSGANVLTF.

J is TRBJ2-1 and V is TRBV10-1; the match to TRBD2 covers 15 bases. This CDR3 has 18 residues. Germline V lookup: CDR1 WNHNN, CDR2 SYGVQD (reference sequence). V gave up 3 bases and J gave up 5 bases; unmatched junction bases: 8. CDR3 residues: CASSDWTSGRANNNEQFF. The CDR3 DNA sequence: TGCGCCAGCAGTGACTGGACTAGCGGGAGGGCCAATAACAATGAGCAGTTCTTC.

This clone came up a few times. The chain couples TRBV28 to TRBJ1-5; TRBD1 might be the D (6 bases). V shed 6 bases and J shed 3 bases, with 9 bases lying between them. The germline gives CDR1 MDHEN, CDR2 SYDVKM. The CDR3 is made up of 13 amino acids. The CDR3 loop reads CASRRDNNQPQHF. CDR3 sequence (DNA): TGTGCCAGCAGACGGGACAACAATCAGCCCCAGCATTTT. The whole variable domain, remainder taken from reference TRBV28 and TRBJ1-5, is DVKVTQSSRYLVKRTGEKVFLECVQDMDHENMFWYRQDPGLGLRLIYFSYDVKMKEKGDIPEGYSVSREKKERFSLILESASTNQTSMYLCASRRDNNQPQHFGDGTRLSIL.

The rearrangement uses TRBV7-3 and TRBJ2-1, with 14 bases aligning to TRBD2. Per the germline V gene, CDR1 is SGHTA and CDR2 is FQGTGA. Trimming removed 5 bases from V and 7 bases from J; junction bases left unmatched: 4. CDR3 size: 15 residues. The CDR3 region is CASSQTSGGANEQFF. DNA of the CDR3: TGTGCCAGCAGCCAGACTAGCGGGGGGGCGAATGAGCAGTTCTTC.

The chain carries TRBV7-2 and TRBJ1-4, with D possibly matching TRBD1 (6 bases). This CDR3 contains 17 residues. Trimming cost V 1 base and J 3 bases, with 15 bases left between them. CDR1 and CDR2 (germline): SGHTA, FQGNSA. This CDR3 is CASSLVPLRGSNEKLFF. CDR3 sequence (DNA): TGTGCCAGCAGCTTAGTACCGTTGAGGGGGTCTAATGAAAAACTGTTTTTT.

The chain combines TRBV5-1 with TRBJ2-1; 13 bases are a match to TRBD2. With 4 bases clipped from V and 1 base from J, the junction kept 8 bases outside the gene matches. CDR1 and CDR2 (germline): SGHRS, YFSETQ. The length of the CDR3 is 18 residues. The chain's CDR3 is CASSPNGLAGVSYNEQFF. CDR3 bases: TGCGCCAGCAGCCCGAACGGACTAGCGGGAGTATCCTACAATGAGCAGTTCTTC. Supplemented by reference TRBV5-1 and TRBJ2-1, the full variable domain reads KAGVTQTPRYLIKTRGQQVTLSCSPISGHRSVSWYQQTPGQGLQFLFEYFSETQRNKGNFPGRFSGRQFSNSRSEMNVSTLELGDSALYLCASSPNGLAGVSYNEQFFGPGTRLTVL.

The chain couples TRBV6-2 or TRBV6-3 to TRBJ2-3; 8 bases agree with TRBD2. Germline V gives CDR1 MNHEY, CDR2 SVGEGT. The V and J ends lost 0 bases and 5 bases, in that order; junction bases with no gene match: 7. The CDR3 extends over 16 amino acids. The CDR3, as DNA: TGTGCCAGCAGTTACTCCTACGGGGGGGTGCGAGATACGCAGTATTTT. Protein: CASSYSYGGVRDTQYF.

The chain is built from TRBV7-2 and TRBJ1-5; 9 bases map to TRBD1. V lost 1 base and J lost 3; bases outside the gene matches: 4. This CDR3 has 16 residues. Germline V CDR1 and CDR2: SGHTA, FQGNSA. CDR3 coding DNA: TGTGCCAGCAGCTTAGGGGGGACAGGGTACAATCAGCCCCAGCATTTT. This gives the protein CASSLGGTGYNQPQHF.

This clone was picked up one time. This chain links TRBV3-1 (or the pseudogene TRBV3-2) with TRBJ2-5; 7 nucleotides align to TRBD2. This CDR3 region has 14 residues. Germline CDR1 reads LGHDT; CDR2 reads YNNKEL (reference sequence). J gave up 1 base and V 6 bases, and 5 bases lay outside the gene matches. The CDR3 is CASRVGTTQETQYF. The CDR3 DNA is TGTGCCAGCAGAGTTGGGACTACCCAAGAGACCCAGTACTTC.

The CDR3, as DNA: TGTGCCAGCAGCTTAAACAGGGGGCTCTACACCGGGGAGCTGTTTTTT. Translated, it gives CASSLNRGLYTGELFF. The chain carries TRBV5-4 and TRBJ2-2; TRBD1 aligns across 9 bases. Per the germline V gene, CDR1 is SGHNT and CDR2 is YYREEE (reference sequence). Germline trimming cut 2 bases from V and 3 bases from J; bases unmatched to any gene: 5. The CDR3 is 16 amino acids.

This sequence joins TRBV5-5 and TRBJ1-1, with D possibly matching TRBD1 (6 bases). V was shortened by 3 bases and J by 4 bases, with 16 bases between the two germline ends. The CDR3 runs 15 residues. The V gene's germline CDR1 is SGHKS and CDR2 YYEKEE (reference sequence). CDR3 sequence reads: CASSWGGRSGTEAFF. For the CDR3, the DNA is TGTGCCAGCAGCTGGGGGGGCCGCTCGGGCACTGAAGCTTTCTTT.

The gene calls are TRBV7-2 and TRBJ2-1; 8 nucleotides align to TRBD2. The germline V gene has CDR1 SGHTA and CDR2 FQGNSA. V lost 5 bases, J lost 5 bases, and 11 bases stayed unmatched. The CDR3 covers 16 residues. CDR3 sequence reads: CASSLKLGGAHNEQFF. In DNA form, the CDR3 reads TGTGCCAGCAGCCTGAAACTCGGGGGGGCGCACAATGAGCAGTTCTTC.

The gene calls are TRBV4-3 and TRBJ2-1, with 10 bases that match TRBD2. The V segment lost 0 bases and the J segment 3 bases; nucleotides outside the gene matches: 8. The CDR3 extends over 18 amino acids. Germline loops: CDR1 LGHNA, CDR2 YSLEER. The CDR3 region is CASSQDLGLAGDYNEQFF. CDR3 nucleotides: TGCGCCAGCAGCCAAGATCTTGGGCTAGCGGGGGACTACAATGAGCAGTTCTTC.